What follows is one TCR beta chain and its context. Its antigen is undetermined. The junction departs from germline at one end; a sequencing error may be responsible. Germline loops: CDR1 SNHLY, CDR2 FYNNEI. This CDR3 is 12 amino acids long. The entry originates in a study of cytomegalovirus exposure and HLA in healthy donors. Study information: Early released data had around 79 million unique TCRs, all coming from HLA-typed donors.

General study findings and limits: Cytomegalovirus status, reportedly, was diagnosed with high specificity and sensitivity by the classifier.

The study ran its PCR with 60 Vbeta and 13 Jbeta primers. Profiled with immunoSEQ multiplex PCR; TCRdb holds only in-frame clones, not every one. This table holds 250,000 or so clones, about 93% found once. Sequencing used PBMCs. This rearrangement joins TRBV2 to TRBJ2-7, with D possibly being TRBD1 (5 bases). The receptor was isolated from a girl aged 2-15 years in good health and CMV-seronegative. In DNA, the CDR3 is TGTGCCAGCAGTGACAGGGAATACGGGCAGTACTTC. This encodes CASSDREYGQYF.